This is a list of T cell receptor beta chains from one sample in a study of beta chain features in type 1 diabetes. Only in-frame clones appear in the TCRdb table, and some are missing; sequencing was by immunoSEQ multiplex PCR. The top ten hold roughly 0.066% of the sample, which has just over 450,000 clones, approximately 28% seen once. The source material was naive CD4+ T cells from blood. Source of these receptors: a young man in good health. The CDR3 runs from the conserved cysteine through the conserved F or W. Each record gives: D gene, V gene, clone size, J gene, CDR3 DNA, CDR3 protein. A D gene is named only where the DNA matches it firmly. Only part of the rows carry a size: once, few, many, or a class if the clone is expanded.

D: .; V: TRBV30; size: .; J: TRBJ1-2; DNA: TGTGCCTGGAGTGTACTCCATTTAGGAGGCTACACCTTC; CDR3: CAWSVLHLGGYTF
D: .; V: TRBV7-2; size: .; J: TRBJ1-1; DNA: TGTGCCAGCAGCTTAACCGCCCTGACAGGCGCTTTCTTT; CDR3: CASSLTALTGAFF
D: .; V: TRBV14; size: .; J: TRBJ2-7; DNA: TGTGCCAGCAGCCCAGGGAGAGGGACCTACGAGCAGTACTTC; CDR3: CASSPGRGTYEQYF
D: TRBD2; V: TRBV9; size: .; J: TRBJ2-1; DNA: TGTGCCAGCAGCGTAGGCCTAGCGGGAGCGTCGTTCTTC; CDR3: CASSVGLAGASFF
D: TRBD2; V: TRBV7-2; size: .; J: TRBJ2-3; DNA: TGTGCCAGCAGCTTAGGGGGAGCGGGAGCAGATACGCAGTATTTT; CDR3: CASSLGGAGADTQYF
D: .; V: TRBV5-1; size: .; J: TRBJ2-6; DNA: TGCGCCAGCAGCACCCAGAGTTCTGGGGCCAACGTCCTGACTTTC; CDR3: CASSTQSSGANVLTF
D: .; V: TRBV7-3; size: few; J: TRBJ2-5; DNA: TGTGCCAGCAGCTTATGGGGAGGGACCCAGTACTTC; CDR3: CASSLWGGTQYF
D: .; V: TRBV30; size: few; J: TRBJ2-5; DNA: TGTGCCTGGAGCCAAGAGACCCAGTACTTC; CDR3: CAWSQETQYF
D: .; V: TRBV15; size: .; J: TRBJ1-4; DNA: TGTGCCACCAGCAGGAGAACACCCGAGGAACTGTTTTTT; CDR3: CATSRRTPEELFF
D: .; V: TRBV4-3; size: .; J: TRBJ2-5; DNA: TGCGCCAGCAGCCAAGAGAGGTTTAGGACCCAGTACTTC; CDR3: CASSQERFRTQYF
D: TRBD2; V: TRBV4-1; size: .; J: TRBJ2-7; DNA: TGCGCCAGCAGCCAAGATCCCGGGAGGGCTTACGAGCAGTACTTC; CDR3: CASSQDPGRAYEQYF
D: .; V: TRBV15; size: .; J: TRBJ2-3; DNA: TGTGCCACCAGCAGAGATCAACGGGATCCAGATACGCAGTATTTT; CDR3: CATSRDQRDPDTQYF
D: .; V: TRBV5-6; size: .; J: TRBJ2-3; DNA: TGTGCCAGCAGCTTGGGACCGAGCCAAGATACGCAGTATTTT; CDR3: CASSLGPSQDTQYF
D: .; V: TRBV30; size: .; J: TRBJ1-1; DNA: TGTGCCTGGGGTACTCGGCCCTTAGGCGAAGCTTTCTTT; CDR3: CAWGTRPLGEAFF
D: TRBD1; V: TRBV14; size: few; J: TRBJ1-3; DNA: TGTGCCAGCAGCCCACAGGGGGCAAGGGGAAACACCATATATTTT; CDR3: CASSPQGARGNTIYF
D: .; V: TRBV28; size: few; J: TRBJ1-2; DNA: TGTGCCAGCAGAGACAGCGGCTATGGCTACACCTTC; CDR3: CASRDSGYGYTF